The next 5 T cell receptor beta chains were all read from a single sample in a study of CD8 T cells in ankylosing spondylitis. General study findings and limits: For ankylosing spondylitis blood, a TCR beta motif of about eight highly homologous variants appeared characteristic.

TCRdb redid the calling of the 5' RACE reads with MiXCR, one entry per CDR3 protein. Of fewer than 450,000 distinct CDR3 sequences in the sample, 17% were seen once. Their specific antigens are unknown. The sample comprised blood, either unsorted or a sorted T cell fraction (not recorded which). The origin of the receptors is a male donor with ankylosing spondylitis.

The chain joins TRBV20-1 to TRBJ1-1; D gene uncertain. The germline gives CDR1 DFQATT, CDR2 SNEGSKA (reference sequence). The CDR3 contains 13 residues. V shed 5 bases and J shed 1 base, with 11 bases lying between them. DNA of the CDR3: TGCAGTGCTTATTGGCCGGGGAACACTGAAGCTTTCTTT. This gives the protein CSAYWPGNTEAFF.

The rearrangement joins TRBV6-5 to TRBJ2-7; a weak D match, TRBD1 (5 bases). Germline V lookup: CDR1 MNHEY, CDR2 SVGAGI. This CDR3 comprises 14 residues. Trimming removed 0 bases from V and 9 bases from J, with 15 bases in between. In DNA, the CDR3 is TGTGCCAGCAGTTACTCACCGACAGACCAGAGGCAGTACTTC. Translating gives CASSYSPTDQRQYF.

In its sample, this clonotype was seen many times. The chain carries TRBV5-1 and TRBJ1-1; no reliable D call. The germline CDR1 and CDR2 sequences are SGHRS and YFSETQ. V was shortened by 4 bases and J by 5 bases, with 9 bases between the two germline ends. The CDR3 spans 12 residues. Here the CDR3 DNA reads TGCGCCAGCAGCCCGGGAGGAACTGAAGCTTTCTTT. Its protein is CASSPGGTEAFF. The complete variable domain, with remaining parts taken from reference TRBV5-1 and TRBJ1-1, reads KAGVTQTPRYLIKTRGQQVTLSCSPISGHRSVSWYQQTPGQGLQFLFEYFSETQRNKGNFPGRFSGRQFSNSRSEMNVSTLELGDSALYLCASSPGGTEAFFGQGTRLTVV.

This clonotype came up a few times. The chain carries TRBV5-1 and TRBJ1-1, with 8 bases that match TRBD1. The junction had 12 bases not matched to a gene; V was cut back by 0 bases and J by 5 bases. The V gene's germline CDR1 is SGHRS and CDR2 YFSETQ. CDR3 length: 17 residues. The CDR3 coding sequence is TGCGCCAGCAGCTTGGGAAGGCCTCAGGGGGCAAGTACTGAAGCTTTCTTT. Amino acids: CASSLGRPQGASTEAFF.

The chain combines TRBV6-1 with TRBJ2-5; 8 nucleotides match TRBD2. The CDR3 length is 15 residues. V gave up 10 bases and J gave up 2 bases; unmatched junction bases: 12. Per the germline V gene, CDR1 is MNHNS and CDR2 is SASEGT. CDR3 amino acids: CATSGGQGRQETQYF. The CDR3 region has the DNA TGTGCCACCTCGGGGGGGCAGGGTCGGCAAGAGACCCAGTACTTC.